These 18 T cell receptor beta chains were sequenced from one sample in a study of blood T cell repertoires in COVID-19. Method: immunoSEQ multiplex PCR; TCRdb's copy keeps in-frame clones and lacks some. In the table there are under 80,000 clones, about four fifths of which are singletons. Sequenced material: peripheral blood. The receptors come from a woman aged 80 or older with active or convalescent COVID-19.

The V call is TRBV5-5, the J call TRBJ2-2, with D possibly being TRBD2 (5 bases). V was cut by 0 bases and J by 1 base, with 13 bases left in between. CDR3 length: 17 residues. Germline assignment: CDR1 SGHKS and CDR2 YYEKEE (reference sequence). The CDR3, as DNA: TGTGCCAGCAGCTTGGAACCTCACGGGAAGAACACCGGGGAGCTGTTTTTT. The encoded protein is CASSLEPHGKNTGELFF.

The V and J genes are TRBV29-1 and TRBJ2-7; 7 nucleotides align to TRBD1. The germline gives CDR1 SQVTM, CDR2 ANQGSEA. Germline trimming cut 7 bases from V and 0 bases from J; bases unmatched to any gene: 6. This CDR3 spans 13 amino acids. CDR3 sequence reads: CSAGQESSYEQYF. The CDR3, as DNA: TGCAGCGCCGGACAGGAGAGCTCCTACGAGCAGTACTTC.

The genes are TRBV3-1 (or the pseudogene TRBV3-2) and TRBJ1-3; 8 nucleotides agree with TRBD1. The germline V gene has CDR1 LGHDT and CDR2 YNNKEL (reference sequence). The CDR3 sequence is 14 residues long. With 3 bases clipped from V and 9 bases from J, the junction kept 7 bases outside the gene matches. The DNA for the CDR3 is TGTGCCAGCAGCCAGGCAGGACAGGGCGGCACCATATATTTT. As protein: CASSQAGQGGTIYF.

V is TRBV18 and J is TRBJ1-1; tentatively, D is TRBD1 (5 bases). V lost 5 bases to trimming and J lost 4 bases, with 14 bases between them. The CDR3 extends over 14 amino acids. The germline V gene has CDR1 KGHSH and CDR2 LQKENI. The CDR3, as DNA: TGTGCCAGCTCAGATGGCGGGGGATCCACTGAAGCTTTCTTT. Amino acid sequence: CASSDGGGSTEAFF.

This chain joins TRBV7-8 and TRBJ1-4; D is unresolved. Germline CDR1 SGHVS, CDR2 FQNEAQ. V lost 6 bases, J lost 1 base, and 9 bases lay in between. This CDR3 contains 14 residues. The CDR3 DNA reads TGTGCCAGCAGTCCATCGAGAACTAATGAAAAACTGTTTTTT. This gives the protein CASSPSRTNEKLFF.

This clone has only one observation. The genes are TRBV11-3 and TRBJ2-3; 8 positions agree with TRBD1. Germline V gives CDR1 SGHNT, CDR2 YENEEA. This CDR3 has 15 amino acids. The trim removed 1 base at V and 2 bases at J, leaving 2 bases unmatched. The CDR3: CASSLGQGPTDTQYF. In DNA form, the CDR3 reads TGTGCCAGCAGCTTAGGACAGGGGCCCACAGATACGCAGTATTTT.

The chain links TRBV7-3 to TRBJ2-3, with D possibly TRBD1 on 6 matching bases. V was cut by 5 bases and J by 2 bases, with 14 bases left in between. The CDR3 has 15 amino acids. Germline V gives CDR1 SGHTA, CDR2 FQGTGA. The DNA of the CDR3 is TGTGCCAGCAGCCGCACGGACAGACTCACAGATACGCAGTATTTT. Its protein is CASSRTDRLTDTQYF.

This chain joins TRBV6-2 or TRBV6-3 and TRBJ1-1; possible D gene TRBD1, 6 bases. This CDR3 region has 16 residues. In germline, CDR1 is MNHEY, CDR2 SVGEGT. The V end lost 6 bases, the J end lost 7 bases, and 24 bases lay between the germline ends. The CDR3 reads CASSRGRQALGGEAFF. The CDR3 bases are TGTGCCAGCAGCCGAGGGCGACAGGCCCTTGGGGGTGAAGCTTTCTTT.

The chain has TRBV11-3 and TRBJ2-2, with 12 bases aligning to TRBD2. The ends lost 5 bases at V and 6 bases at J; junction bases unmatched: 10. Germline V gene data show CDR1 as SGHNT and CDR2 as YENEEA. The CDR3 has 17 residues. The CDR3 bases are TGTGCCAGCAGCCAAAAACCTAGCGGGAGGGCCGCCGGGGAGCTGTTTTTT. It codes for CASSQKPSGRAAGELFF.

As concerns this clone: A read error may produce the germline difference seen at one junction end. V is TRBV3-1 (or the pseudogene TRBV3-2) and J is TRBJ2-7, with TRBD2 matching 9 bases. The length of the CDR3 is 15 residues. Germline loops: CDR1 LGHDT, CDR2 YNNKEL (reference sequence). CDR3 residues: CVSRRSTSGSREQYF. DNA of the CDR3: TGTGTCAGCCGCCGATCCACTAGCGGGTCCCGGGAGCAGTACTTC.

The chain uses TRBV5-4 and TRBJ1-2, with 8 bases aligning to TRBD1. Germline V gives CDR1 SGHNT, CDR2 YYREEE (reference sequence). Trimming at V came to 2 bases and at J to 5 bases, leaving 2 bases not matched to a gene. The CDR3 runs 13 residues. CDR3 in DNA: TGTGCCAGCAGCTTCGACAGGGGATATGGCTACACCTTC. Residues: CASSFDRGYGYTF.

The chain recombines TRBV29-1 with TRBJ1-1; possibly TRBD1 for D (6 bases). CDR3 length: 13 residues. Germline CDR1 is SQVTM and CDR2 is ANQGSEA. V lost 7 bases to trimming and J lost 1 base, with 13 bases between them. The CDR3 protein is CSGQVWGNTEAFF. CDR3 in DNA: TGCAGCGGACAGGTTTGGGGGAACACTGAAGCTTTCTTT.

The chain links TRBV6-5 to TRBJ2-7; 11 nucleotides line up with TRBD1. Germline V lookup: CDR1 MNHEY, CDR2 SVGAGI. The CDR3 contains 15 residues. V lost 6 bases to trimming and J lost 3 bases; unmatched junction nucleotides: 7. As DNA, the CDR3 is TGTGCCAGCAGCCGGGACAGGGGGATGGTCTACGAGCAGTACTTC. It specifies CASSRDRGMVYEQYF.

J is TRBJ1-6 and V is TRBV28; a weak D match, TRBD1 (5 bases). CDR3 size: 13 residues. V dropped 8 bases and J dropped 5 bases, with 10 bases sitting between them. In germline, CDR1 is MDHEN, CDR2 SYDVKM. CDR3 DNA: TGTGCCAGCTCCAGGGCCCATAATTCACCCCTCCACTTT. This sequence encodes CASSRAHNSPLHF.

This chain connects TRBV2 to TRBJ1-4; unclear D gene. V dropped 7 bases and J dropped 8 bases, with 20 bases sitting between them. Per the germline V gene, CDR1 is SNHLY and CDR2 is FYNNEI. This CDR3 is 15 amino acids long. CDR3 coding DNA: TGTGCCAGCATTCGAGGCACCCCGGGTCGAGAAAAACTGTTTTTT. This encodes CASIRGTPGREKLFF.

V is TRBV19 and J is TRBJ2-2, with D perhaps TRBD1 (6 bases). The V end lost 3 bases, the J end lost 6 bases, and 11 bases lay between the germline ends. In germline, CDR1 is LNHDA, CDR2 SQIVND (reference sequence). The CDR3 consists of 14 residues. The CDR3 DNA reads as TGTGCCAGTAGTATGTTAGGGGGTGCCGGGGAGCTGTTTTTT. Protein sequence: CASSMLGGAGELFF.

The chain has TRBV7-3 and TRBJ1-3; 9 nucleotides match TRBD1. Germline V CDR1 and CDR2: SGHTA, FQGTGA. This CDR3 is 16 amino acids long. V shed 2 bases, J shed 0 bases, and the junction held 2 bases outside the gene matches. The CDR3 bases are TGTGCCAGCAGCTTAGGGGACAGGGACTCTGGAAACACCATATATTTT. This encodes CASSLGDRDSGNTIYF.

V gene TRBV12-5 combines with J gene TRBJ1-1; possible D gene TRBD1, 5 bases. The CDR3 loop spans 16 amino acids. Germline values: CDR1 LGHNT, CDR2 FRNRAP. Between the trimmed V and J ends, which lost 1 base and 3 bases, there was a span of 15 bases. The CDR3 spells CASGLEGSGWDTEAFF. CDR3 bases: TGTGCTAGTGGTTTGGAGGGTTCAGGGTGGGACACTGAAGCTTTCTTT.